This entry concerns a single T cell receptor (beta chain). Its specificity is unknown. The ends lost 5 bases at V and 3 bases at J; junction bases unmatched: 2. This CDR3 is 15 amino acids long. CDR1 SGHVS and CDR2 FQNEAQ come from the germline V gene. The authors reverse transcribed all of the isolated RNA, so sequencing captured expressed TCRB transcripts. Assay: immunoSEQ multiplex PCR; the TCRdb copy retains only in-frame clones and omits some. The sample lists about 650,000 clones; 12% were seen once. The record originates from a study of beta chain features in type 1 diabetes. General study findings and limits: Among type 1 diabetes patients, VDJ junctions had fewer insertions and more deletions. When Type 1 diabetes patients were examined, their TCRB CDR3s proved moderately but significantly shorter in all four CD4+ subsets.

The clonotype was recovered from a man under 40 with type 1 diabetes. The specimen was naive CD4+ T cells from blood. V usage is TRBV7-8 and J usage is TRBJ2-7; 15 positions agree with TRBD2. The CDR3 DNA reads TGTGCCAGCAGCGCGGGACTAGCGGGGGGCTACGAGCAGTACTTC. The encoded protein is CASSAGLAGGYEQYF.